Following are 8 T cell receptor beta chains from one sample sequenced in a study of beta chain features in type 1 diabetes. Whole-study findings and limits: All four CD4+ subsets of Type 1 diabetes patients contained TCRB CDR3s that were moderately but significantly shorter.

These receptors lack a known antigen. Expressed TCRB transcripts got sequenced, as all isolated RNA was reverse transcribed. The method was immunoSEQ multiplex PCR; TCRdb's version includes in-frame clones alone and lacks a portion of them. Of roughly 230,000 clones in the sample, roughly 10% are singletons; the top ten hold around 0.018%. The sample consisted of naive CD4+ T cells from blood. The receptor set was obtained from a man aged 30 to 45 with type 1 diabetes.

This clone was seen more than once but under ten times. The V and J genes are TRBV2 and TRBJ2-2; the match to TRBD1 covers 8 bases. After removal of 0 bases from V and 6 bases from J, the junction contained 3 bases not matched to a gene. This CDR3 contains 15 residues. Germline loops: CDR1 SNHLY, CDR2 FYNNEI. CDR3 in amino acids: CASSEARTGPGELFF. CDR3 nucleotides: TGTGCCAGCAGTGAAGCAAGGACAGGGCCCGGGGAGCTGTTTTTT.

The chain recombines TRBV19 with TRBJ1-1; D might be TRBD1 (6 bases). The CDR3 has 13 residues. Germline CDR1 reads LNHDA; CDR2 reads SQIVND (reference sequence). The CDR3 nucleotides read TGTGGATCGGGGACATCGCTGAACACTGAAGCTTTCTTT. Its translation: CGSGTSLNTEAFF.

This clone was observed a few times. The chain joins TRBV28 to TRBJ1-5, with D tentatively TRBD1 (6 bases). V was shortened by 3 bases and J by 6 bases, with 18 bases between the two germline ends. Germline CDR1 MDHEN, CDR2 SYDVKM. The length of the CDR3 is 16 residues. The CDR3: CASSFLVRGLGQPQHF. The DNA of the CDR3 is TGTGCCAGCAGTTTTTTGGTGCGGGGGCTGGGTCAGCCCCAGCATTTT.

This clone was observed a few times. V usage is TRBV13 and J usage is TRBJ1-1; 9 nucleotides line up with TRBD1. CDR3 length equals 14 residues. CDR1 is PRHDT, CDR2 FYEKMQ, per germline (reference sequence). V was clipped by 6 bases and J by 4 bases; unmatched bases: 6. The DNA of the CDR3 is TGTGCCAGCAGTTTTCTGACAGGGGGCACTGAAGCTTTCTTT. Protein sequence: CASSFLTGGTEAFF. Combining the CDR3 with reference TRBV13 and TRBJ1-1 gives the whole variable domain AAGVIQSPRHLIKEKRETATLKCYPIPRHDTVYWYQQGPGQDPQFLISFYEKMQSDKGSIPDRFSAQQFSDYHSELNMSSLELGDSALYFCASSFLTGGTEAFFGQGTRLTVV.

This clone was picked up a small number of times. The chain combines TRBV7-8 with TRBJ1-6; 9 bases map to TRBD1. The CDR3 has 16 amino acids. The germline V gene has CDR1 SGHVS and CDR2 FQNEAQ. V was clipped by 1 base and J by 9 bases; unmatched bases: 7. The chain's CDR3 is CASSLVSGQGGSPLHF. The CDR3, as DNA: TGTGCCAGCAGCTTAGTATCGGGACAGGGTGGTTCACCCCTCCACTTT.

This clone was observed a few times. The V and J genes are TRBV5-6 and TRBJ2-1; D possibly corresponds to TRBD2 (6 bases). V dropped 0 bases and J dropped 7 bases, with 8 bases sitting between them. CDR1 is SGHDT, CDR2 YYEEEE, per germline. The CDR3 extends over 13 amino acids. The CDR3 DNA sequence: TGTGCCAGCAGCTTGGTTCGGGGGAATGAGCAGTTCTTC. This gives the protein CASSLVRGNEQFF.

CDR3 bases: TGCAGTGCTAGTTCAGGGGAGACCCAGTACTTC. Its protein is CSASSGETQYF. This chain links TRBV20-1 with TRBJ2-5, with D possibly being TRBD1 (5 bases). The V gene's germline CDR1 is DFQATT and CDR2 SNEGSKA (reference sequence). Trimming cost V 3 bases and J 5 bases, with 7 bases left between them. There are 11 residues in the CDR3.

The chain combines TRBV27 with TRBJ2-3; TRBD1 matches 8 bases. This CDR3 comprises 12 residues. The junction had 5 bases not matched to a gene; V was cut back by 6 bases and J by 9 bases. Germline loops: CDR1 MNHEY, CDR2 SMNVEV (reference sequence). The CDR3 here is CASSPGQGTQYF. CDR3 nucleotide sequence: TGTGCCAGCAGCCCCGGACAGGGAACGCAGTATTTT.